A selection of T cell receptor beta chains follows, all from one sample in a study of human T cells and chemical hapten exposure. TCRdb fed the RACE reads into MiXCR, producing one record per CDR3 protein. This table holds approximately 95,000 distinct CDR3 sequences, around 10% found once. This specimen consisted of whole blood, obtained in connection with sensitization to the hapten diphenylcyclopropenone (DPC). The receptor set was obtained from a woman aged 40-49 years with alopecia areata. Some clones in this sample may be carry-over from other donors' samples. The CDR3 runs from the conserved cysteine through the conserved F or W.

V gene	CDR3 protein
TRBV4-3	CASSQDGAGVVDTQYF
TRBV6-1	CASSEAGQGVTEAFF
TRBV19	CASSIEGPSNQPQHF
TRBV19	CASRSGGSPLHF
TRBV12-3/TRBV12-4	CASSGTAGTGNQPQHF
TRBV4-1	CASSPDQGGPEQFF
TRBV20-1	CSARMAYSSYNEQFF
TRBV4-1	CASSQERRGLPYEQYF
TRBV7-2	CASSGIGELFF
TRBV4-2	CASSQEGNRGFHSPLHF
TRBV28	CASTHGGTAQETQYF
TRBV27	CASSLWGANVLTF
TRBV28	CASRPGTGANQPQHF
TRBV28	CASRIGVYSNQPQHF
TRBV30	CAWTLGTSGGREAQFF
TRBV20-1	CSAGQGALYEQYF
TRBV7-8	CASSPAVGGEQFF
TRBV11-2	CASSLAVANTGELFF
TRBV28	CASSFRTGLTGELFF
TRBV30	CAWDLGPFNEQFF
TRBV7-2	CASSKDRASGYTF
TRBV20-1	CSASSETGTTGELFF
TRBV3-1	CASSQGQGGTEAFF
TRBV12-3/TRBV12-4	CASGLVREGSPLHF
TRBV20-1	CSARTSGSYEQYF
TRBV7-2	CASSLEGSTEAFF
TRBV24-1	CATSDPGGRSTGELFF
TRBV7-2	CASSPQAYEQYF
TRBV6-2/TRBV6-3	CASRTGTANSPLHF